The 26 T cell receptor beta chains in this list originate from one sample, sequenced in a study of cytomegalovirus exposure and HLA in healthy donors (dated by TCRdb to about 2017). Libraries were constructed by the immunoSEQ multiplex PCR assay. The multiplex PCR relied on a mix of 60 forward primers for TCR Vbeta segments and 13 reverse primers for TCR Jbeta segments. In TCRdb, the immuneACCESS table is reduced to in-frame sequences with V and J assigned. These tables do not hold every clone; where another copy was compared, an unresolved V gene accounts for under half, and the others remain unexplained. The table for this sample lists approximately 150,000 clones; 80% of them were counted only once. Of the sample, just over 4.5% is held by the ten largest clones. The material sequenced was PBMCs. The receptors stem from a man in his forties or fifties in good health and CMV-seronegative.

The V and J genes are TRBV23-1 and TRBJ2-3; D may be TRBD1 (6 bases). TRBV23-1 is known as an ORF, though its function is uncertain. The length of the CDR3 is 17 residues. The V gene lost 8 bases and the J gene lost 0 bases, with 21 bases spanning the gap. The CDR3 is CASGPSLWTASTDTQYF. The CDR3 region has the DNA TGCGCCAGCGGCCCTTCCCTTTGGACAGCTAGCACAGATACGCAGTATTTT.

CDR3 sequence: CASSFGLRGTGELFF. CDR3 nucleotide sequence: TGCGCCAGCAGCTTCGGTCTGCGGGGAACCGGGGAGCTGTTTTTT. This chain uses TRBV5-1 with TRBJ2-2; D may be TRBD2 (6 bases). The CDR3 length is 15 residues. Deletions cut 2 bases from V and 5 bases from J, with 13 bases between. Germline CDR1 SGHRS, CDR2 YFSETQ.

J is TRBJ2-3 and V is TRBV6-4, with a possible D match to TRBD1 (6 bases). Germline V gives CDR1 MRHNA, CDR2 SNTAGT. V lost 5 bases and J lost 1, with 16 bases in between. This CDR3 region has 16 residues. The CDR3 sequence is CASSPTSGAGTDTQYF. The DNA for the CDR3 is TGTGCCAGCAGTCCGACTTCAGGGGCGGGCACAGATACGCAGTATTTT.

The chain's CDR3 is CASSLDGAANTEAFF. The DNA for the CDR3 is TGCGCCAGCAGCTTGGATGGGGCCGCGAACACTGAAGCTTTCTTT. The genes are TRBV5-1 and TRBJ1-1; TRBD1 is a possible D gene (5 bases). The length of the CDR3 is 15 residues. V was cut by 0 bases and J by 1 base, with 10 bases left in between. Germline V gene sequence: CDR1 SGHRS, CDR2 YFSETQ.

This clone came up a few times. The chain is built from TRBV6-5 and TRBJ1-2; D unresolved. The CDR3 length is 11 residues. Germline V CDR1 and CDR2: MNHEY, SVGAGI. Trimming cost V 7 bases and J 6 bases, with 9 bases left between them. The CDR3 region is CASTRGNGYTF. CDR3 DNA sequence: TGTGCCAGCACCCGGGGAAATGGCTACACCTTC.

This chain links TRBV9 with TRBJ1-5, with 8 bases fitting TRBD1. The germline V gene encodes CDR1 SGDLS and CDR2 YYNGEE. The CDR3 is 15 residues long. The V and J ends lost 3 bases and 7 bases, in that order; junction bases with no gene match: 9. Written as DNA, the CDR3 is TGTGCCAGCAGCGCTGGAGACAGGGGTGAGCAGCCCCAGCATTTT. It specifies CASSAGDRGEQPQHF.

The V gene is TRBV29-1, the J gene TRBJ2-3; D call uncertain. Trimming cost V 0 bases and J 0 bases, with 10 bases left between them. Germline loops: CDR1 SQVTM, CDR2 ANQGSEA. This CDR3 is 15 amino acids long. This CDR3 is CSVEDRQTSTDTQYF. The CDR3 nucleotides are TGCAGCGTTGAAGATAGGCAGACTAGCACAGATACGCAGTATTTT.

The rearrangement uses TRBV7-8 and TRBJ1-1, with a weak D call TRBD1 (6 bases). This CDR3 is built from 15 residues. Trimming left V 1 base short and J 1 base short, with 10 bases between. Germline-derived CDR1 and CDR2 are SGHVS and FQNEAQ. The CDR3 region is CASSLVARGNTEAFF. The DNA of the CDR3 is TGTGCCAGCAGCTTAGTAGCCAGGGGGAACACTGAAGCTTTCTTT.

The rearrangement joins TRBV6-5 to TRBJ1-5, with TRBD1 identical over 7 bases. Germline CDR1 reads MNHEY; CDR2 reads SVGAGI. The V and J ends lost 0 bases and 5 bases, in that order; junction bases with no gene match: 4. This CDR3 is built from 15 residues. The CDR3 loop reads CASSYSTGTDQPQHF. CDR3 in DNA: TGTGCCAGCAGTTACTCAACCGGGACAGATCAGCCCCAGCATTTT.

The chain has TRBV7-3 and TRBJ2-3, with D possibly TRBD2 on 5 matching bases. The germline V gene has CDR1 SGHTA and CDR2 FQGTGA. The CDR3 is 15 residues long. V lost 4 bases and J lost 2, with 13 bases in between. CDR3 in DNA: TGTGCCAGCAGCTCTTCGGGGTGGATCACAGATACGCAGTATTTT. Translating it yields CASSSSGWITDTQYF. The full variable domain, its missing parts supplied by reference TRBV7-3 and TRBJ2-3, is GAGVSQTPSNKVTEKGKYVELRCDPISGHTALYWYRQSLGQGPEFLIYFQGTGAADDSGLPNDRFFAVRPEGSVSTLKIQRTERGDSAVYLCASSSSGWITDTQYFGPGTRLTVL.

The chain recombines TRBV14 with TRBJ2-7, with D possibly TRBD1 on 6 matching bases. Germline lookup yields CDR1 SGHDN and CDR2 FVKESK. The CDR3 runs to 18 residues. Trimming cost V 4 bases and J 0 bases, with 22 bases left between them. The CDR3 loop is CASSPISRTTGLSYEQYF. CDR3 bases: TGTGCCAGCAGCCCCATTTCCCGGACGACAGGTCTCTCCTACGAGCAGTACTTC.

The J gene is TRBJ2-3, the V gene TRBV6-4, with D possibly TRBD1 on 6 matching bases. This CDR3 has 13 amino acids. V was trimmed by 4 bases and J by 1 base, leaving 6 bases between them. The V gene's germline CDR1 is MRHNA and CDR2 SNTAGT. The CDR3 spells CASSGQGTDTQYF. The DNA for the CDR3 is TGTGCCAGCAGTGGACAGGGCACAGATACGCAGTATTTT.

V gene TRBV7-9 combines with J gene TRBJ2-7; TRBD1 aligns across 9 bases. Looked up from germline, CDR1 is SEHNR and CDR2 is FQNEAQ (reference sequence). The CDR3 consists of 15 residues. The J segment lost 4 bases and the V segment lost 7 bases, leaving 11 bases of the junction unmatched. The CDR3 here is CASTTPGQGQYEQYF. The CDR3 nucleotides are TGTGCCAGCACCACACCGGGACAGGGACAATACGAGCAGTACTTC.

CDR3 in DNA: TGTGCCAGCAGGGGGTCCGGAGGTAGCTATGGCTACACCTTC. Residues: CASRGSGGSYGYTF. V gene TRBV6-5 combines with J gene TRBJ1-2; D gene unclear. This CDR3 region has 14 residues. Germline V lookup: CDR1 MNHEY, CDR2 SVGAGI. V was cut by 6 bases and J by 4 bases, with 15 bases left in between.

In its sample, this clone was seen once. This rearrangement joins TRBV6-5 to TRBJ1-5; TRBD1 is a possible D gene (6 bases). Germline lookup yields CDR1 MNHEY and CDR2 SVGAGI. The V end was cut by 6 bases, the J end by 6 bases, with 15 bases between. The CDR3 has 14 amino acids. The CDR3 reads CASRGQGQTQPQHF. The CDR3 nucleotides are TGTGCCAGCAGAGGGCAGGGACAAACTCAGCCCCAGCATTTT.

The chain recombines TRBV7-2 with TRBJ2-2; 12 bases are shared with TRBD2. The CDR3 covers 15 residues. Germline values: CDR1 SGHTA, CDR2 FQGNSA. Trimming took 5 bases from V and 5 from J; bases not matched to a gene: 3. As DNA, the CDR3 is TGTGCCAGCAGCCCTAGCGGGGGGGCAACCGGGGAGCTGTTTTTT. Translated, it gives CASSPSGGATGELFF. The whole variable domain, remainder taken from reference TRBV7-2 and TRBJ2-2, is GAGVSQSPSNKVTEKGKDVELRCDPISGHTALYWYRQSLGQGLEFLIYFQGNSAPDKSGLPSDRFSAERTGGSVSTLTIQRTQQEDSAVYLCASSPSGGATGELFFGEGSRLTVL.

The chain couples TRBV5-5 to TRBJ1-2; no firm D call. The germline gives CDR1 SGHKS, CDR2 YYEKEE (reference sequence). Trimming pared 0 bases from V and 1 base from J, leaving 4 bases between. This CDR3 comprises 13 residues. CDR3 in amino acids: CASSLAVNYGYTF. The CDR3, as DNA: TGTGCCAGCAGCTTGGCAGTTAACTATGGCTACACCTTC.

The chain combines TRBV4-3 with TRBJ2-2; TRBD1 matches 10 bases. The CDR3 has 20 amino acids. CDR1 is LGHNA, CDR2 YSLEER, per germline. J gave up 1 base and V 3 bases, and 14 bases lay outside the gene matches. Here the CDR3 reads CASSHPLPGTGVLNTGELFF. In DNA, the CDR3 is TGCGCCAGCAGCCACCCTCTACCCGGGACAGGGGTACTGAACACCGGGGAGCTGTTTTTT.

This clone was observed once. V gene TRBV28 combines with J gene TRBJ2-7; the D is unclear. The V gene's germline CDR1 is MDHEN and CDR2 SYDVKM. V was pared by 3 bases and J by 2 bases, with 8 bases between. The CDR3 contains 13 residues. The CDR3 nucleotides read TGTGCCAGCAGTTTGCAGGTCCCCTACGAGCAGTACTTC. Encoded protein: CASSLQVPYEQYF.

V and J are TRBV28 and TRBJ1-2, with 7 positions matching TRBD1. This CDR3 contains 12 residues. In germline, CDR1 is MDHEN, CDR2 SYDVKM. V shed 3 bases, J shed 7 bases, and the junction held 2 bases outside the gene matches. CDR3: CASSLAGGGYTF. DNA for the CDR3: TGTGCCAGCAGTTTGGCAGGGGGTGGCTACACCTTC.

The chain employs TRBV25-1 and TRBJ2-3; 9 nucleotides match TRBD1. The germline V gene has CDR1 MGHDK and CDR2 SYGVNS. This CDR3 has 15 residues. Trimming at V came to 5 bases and at J to 3 bases, leaving 6 bases not matched to a gene. CDR3 DNA sequence: TGTGCCAGCAGTAGACCGACAGGGGGGACAGATACGCAGTATTTT. Protein: CASSRPTGGTDTQYF.

The count of this clone is one. This chain connects TRBV5-8 to TRBJ2-3, with 9 bases that match TRBD2. CDR3 length equals 17 residues. Unmatched junction bases numbered 12, after V lost 2 bases and J lost 5 bases. From germline, CDR1 is SGHTS and CDR2 YDEGEE. CDR3 protein: CASSFRGTRGGGDTQYF. As DNA, the CDR3 is TGTGCCAGCAGCTTTAGGGGAACGCGGGGGGGCGGAGATACGCAGTATTTT.

With respect to this clone: Other DNA sequences from this sample encode an identical CDR3 as well. The CDR3 sequence: CASSDYLSSYEQYF. The CDR3 nucleotides read TGTGCCAGCAGTGACTATCTGAGCTCATACGAGCAGTACTTC. V gene TRBV2 combines with J gene TRBJ2-7; D uncertain. The CDR3 length is 14 residues. V lost 3 bases and J lost 4, with 13 bases in between. Looked up from germline, CDR1 is SNHLY and CDR2 is FYNNEI.

The chain combines TRBV30 with TRBJ1-1; possibly TRBD1 for D (5 bases). Germline V gives CDR1 GTSNPN, CDR2 SVGIG (reference sequence). Between the trimmed V and J ends, which lost 0 bases and 0 bases, there was a span of 17 bases. The CDR3 length is 17 residues. DNA for the CDR3: TGTGCCTGGAGTGTAAGGGGCCCGGGCAGCTTGAACACTGAAGCTTTCTTT. Translating it yields CAWSVRGPGSLNTEAFF.

The count of this clone is one. V gene TRBV19 combines with J gene TRBJ1-4; 9 nucleotides align to TRBD1. The ends lost 1 base at V and 5 bases at J; junction bases unmatched: 5. The CDR3 is made up of 16 amino acids. Germline assignment: CDR1 LNHDA and CDR2 SQIVND (reference sequence). CDR3 coding DNA: TGTGCCAGTAGTATAGTTACCGGGACAGGGAATGAAAAACTGTTTTTT. Translated, it gives CASSIVTGTGNEKLFF.

The genes are TRBV7-8 and TRBJ2-7; the match to TRBD1 covers 9 bases. The CDR3 runs to 16 residues. Per germline, CDR1 SGHVS and CDR2 FQNEAQ. V trimming: 0 bases; J trimming: 3 bases; junction bases outside the gene matches: 6. This chain's CDR3 is CASSLARTGDLYEQYF. The CDR3 bases are TGTGCCAGCAGCTTAGCTCGGACAGGGGACCTCTACGAGCAGTACTTC.